Presented here are 15 T cell receptor beta chains from one specimen sequenced in a study of CD8+ T cells in alopecia areata. Described treatment: oral pan-JAK inhibitor, 5-10 mg twice daily. Reverse transcribed after extraction, RNA yielded cDNA as the sequencing template. Data came from immunoSEQ multiplex PCR; TCRdb stores just in-frame clones and leaves some out. In the table there are under 200,000 clones, approximately 57% of which are singletons. The starting material was CD4+ T cells sorted from blood, obtained at week 24, from a patient treated with tofacitinib. These receptors were taken from a human donor with alopecia areata.

The chain is built from TRBV30 and TRBJ2-4; D not certain. Germline V gene sequence: CDR1 GTSNPN, CDR2 SVGIG (reference sequence). The CDR3 is 13 residues long. Between the trimmed V and J ends, which lost 3 bases and 9 bases, there was a span of 15 bases. CDR3 coding DNA: TGTGCCTGGAGCGGGCTGAATGTCGGCATTCAGTACTTC. It translates to CAWSGLNVGIQYF.

The chain employs TRBV10-3 and TRBJ1-4; 9 bases align to TRBD1. CDR1 is ENHRY and CDR2 is SYGVKD in the germline V gene. CDR3 length equals 13 residues. The J segment lost 6 bases and the V segment lost 11 bases, leaving 7 bases of the junction unmatched. This CDR3 is CAARTGADEKLFF. DNA for the CDR3: TGTGCCGCTAGGACAGGGGCGGATGAAAAACTGTTTTTT.

The chain is built from TRBV6-5 and TRBJ1-6; 10 bases are shared with TRBD1. V was clipped by 6 bases and J by 2 bases; unmatched bases: 4. The CDR3 extends over 16 amino acids. Germline CDR1 and CDR2: MNHEY and SVGAGI. The CDR3 region has the DNA TGTGCCAGCAGCTACGGGACAGGGGCCTATAATTCACCCCTCCACTTT. Amino acid sequence: CASSYGTGAYNSPLHF.

This rearrangement joins TRBV20-1 to TRBJ1-3, with D unclear. This CDR3 region has 11 residues. The V gene lost 3 bases and the J gene lost 3 bases, with 3 bases spanning the gap. The germline gives CDR1 DFQATT, CDR2 SNEGSKA (reference sequence). Written as DNA, the CDR3 is TGCAGTGCTAGTTTTGGAAACACCATATATTTT. Amino acids: CSASFGNTIYF.

The rearrangement uses TRBV29-1 and TRBJ2-7, with D unresolved. This CDR3 has 10 amino acids. Trimming removed 6 bases at V and 0 bases at J, with 3 bases between. The V gene's germline CDR1 is SQVTM and CDR2 ANQGSEA. CDR3 nucleotides: TGCAGCGTCTACTCCTACGAGCAGTACTTC. Its protein product is CSVYSYEQYF.

This clone has only a few counts. This sequence joins TRBV7-3 and TRBJ2-5; D is ambiguous. Germline CDR1 and CDR2: SGHTA and FQGTGA. The CDR3 totals 13 residues. V shed 4 bases and J shed 6 bases, with 12 bases lying between them. CDR3: CASSSRPQQTQYF. The CDR3 DNA sequence: TGTGCCAGCAGCTCCCGCCCGCAGCAGACCCAGTACTTC. Full variable domain (outside the CDR3, taken from reference TRBV7-3 and TRBJ2-5): GAGVSQTPSNKVTEKGKYVELRCDPISGHTALYWYRQSLGQGPEFLIYFQGTGAADDSGLPNDRFFAVRPEGSVSTLKIQRTERGDSAVYLCASSSRPQQTQYFGPGTRLLVL.

The chain recombines TRBV29-1 with TRBJ1-6; 8 bases match TRBD1. CDR1 SQVTM and CDR2 ANQGSEA come from the germline V gene. V was pared by 5 bases and J by 10 bases, with 10 bases of the junction left unmatched. This CDR3 region has 14 residues. The CDR3 loop is CSVTFGQGGSPLHF. The CDR3 region has the DNA TGCAGCGTTACCTTTGGACAGGGAGGATCACCCCTCCACTTT.

This clone has just a few counts. This chain links TRBV29-1 with TRBJ1-2, with TRBD1 matching over 7 bases. Losses at the gene ends were 1 base for V and 1 base for J; bases not matched to a gene: 9. The CDR3 contains 16 residues. Germline V gene data show CDR1 as SQVTM and CDR2 as ANQGSEA. The CDR3 loop reads CSVEGRPGQSNYGYTF. The CDR3 DNA follows: TGCAGCGTTGAAGGGAGACCGGGACAGAGTAACTATGGCTACACCTTC.

This clone was counted between two and nine times. V usage is TRBV29-1 and J usage is TRBJ1-1, with 11 bases matching TRBD1. The J segment lost 10 bases and the V segment lost 0 bases, leaving 4 bases of the junction unmatched. Germline loops: CDR1 SQVTM, CDR2 ANQGSEA. The CDR3 is made up of 13 amino acids. The CDR3 loop is CSVEERDRGGAFF. As DNA, the CDR3 is TGCAGCGTTGAAGAACGGGACAGGGGGGGAGCTTTCTTT.

V and J are TRBV2 and TRBJ1-4; 7 bases fit TRBD1. Trimming took 10 bases from V and 6 from J; bases not matched to a gene: 5. CDR1 is SNHLY and CDR2 is FYNNEI in the germline V gene. This CDR3 comprises 12 residues. The CDR3 nucleotides are TGTGCCACCGCCGGACAGGATGAAAAACTGTTTTTT. This gives the protein CATAGQDEKLFF.

CDR3 nucleotides: TGTGCCAGCTCACGAGACAGATTGAACACTGAAGCTTTCTTT. It codes for CASSRDRLNTEAFF. The chain carries TRBV18 and TRBJ1-1, with D tentatively TRBD1 (5 bases). Trimming pared 4 bases from V and 0 bases from J, leaving 9 bases between. Per germline, CDR1 KGHSH and CDR2 LQKENI. The CDR3 extends over 14 amino acids.

This chain joins TRBV29-1 and TRBJ2-1; D remains unclear. V was clipped by 2 bases and J by 10 bases, with 9 bases between them. This CDR3 has 11 amino acids. The V gene's germline CDR1 is SQVTM and CDR2 ANQGSEA. CDR3 loop: CSVEQSGEQFF. The CDR3 DNA is TGCAGCGTTGAACAGTCCGGGGAGCAGTTCTTC.

This clone has more than one count but fewer than ten. J is TRBJ2-7 and V is TRBV7-9; D remains ambiguous. V dropped 5 bases and J dropped 0 bases, with 5 bases sitting between them. The germline V gene has CDR1 SEHNR and CDR2 FQNEAQ (reference sequence). This CDR3 has 12 amino acids. Here the CDR3 DNA reads TGTGCCAGCAGCCACAGCTCCTACGAGCAGTACTTC. Residues: CASSHSSYEQYF.

The gene calls are TRBV2 and TRBJ1-5; 7 nucleotides match TRBD1. With 7 bases clipped from V and 4 bases from J, the junction kept 4 bases outside the gene matches. Germline CDR1 and CDR2: SNHLY and FYNNEI. The CDR3 loop spans 13 amino acids. The CDR3 sequence is CASIGDRNQPQHF. CDR3 bases: TGTGCCAGCATTGGGGACAGAAATCAGCCCCAGCATTTT.

This clone was observed a handful of times. This chain uses TRBV11-2 with TRBJ2-7; D not certain. The length of the CDR3 is 12 residues. The germline CDR1 and CDR2 sequences are SGHAT and FQNNGV. V lost 6 bases, J lost 6 bases, and 12 bases lay in between. In DNA form, the CDR3 reads TGTGCCAGCAGGCAACCAACGAGCGAGCAGTACTTC. As protein: CASRQPTSEQYF.